These T cell receptor beta chains were read from a single sample in a study of T cells in localized non-small cell lung cancer. The data were produced by immunoSEQ multiplex PCR, yet TCRdb's version contains in-frame clones alone and is incomplete. The table includes tens of thousands of clones, 75% to 95% detected once. This sample comprised peripheral blood mononuclear cells, obtained before any cancer treatment. These receptors were obtained from a female donor over 55 with stage II lung adenocarcinoma. The CDR3 runs from the conserved cysteine through the conserved F or W. A D gene is named only where the DNA matches it firmly. Where a row states a size, it is once, few, many or the class of an expanded clone; other rows omit it.

>NA|TRBV6-6|TRBJ2-3|NA
CASSFQGDTQYF
TGTGCCAGCAGTTTCCAGGGAGATACGCAGTATTTT
>few|TRBV7-3|TRBJ1-6|NA
CASRLPGSPLHF
TGTGCCAGCAGACTCCCCGGTTCACCCCTCCACTTT
>NA|TRBV19|TRBJ2-2|NA
CASQLFYSLNTGELFF
TGTGCCAGCCAATTATTCTACAGCTTAAACACCGGGGAGCTGTTTTTT
>NA|TRBV25-1|TRBJ2-7|TRBD2
CASSEQTSGGASHYEQYF
TGTGCCAGCAGTGAGCAGACTAGCGGGGGGGCCTCTCATTACGAGCAGTACTTC
>NA|TRBV19|TRBJ2-4|TRBD2
CASSIGTSGGFGIAKNIQYF
TGTGCCAGTAGTATAGGGACTAGCGGGGGTTTTGGTATAGCCAAAAACATTCAGTACTTC
>NA|TRBV5-4|TRBJ2-7|NA
CASSLSREGGEQYF
TGTGCCAGCAGCTTGTCGCGGGAAGGGGGCGAGCAGTACTTC
>NA|TRBV30|TRBJ1-2|TRBD1
CAWRLSGTGGPLGGYTF
TGTGCCTGGCGACTTTCCGGGACAGGGGGTCCCCTTGGTGGCTACACCTTC
>NA|TRBV9|TRBJ2-7|TRBD2
CASSVTGASGSYEQYF
TGTGCCAGCAGCGTAACTGGGGCTAGCGGGAGTTACGAGCAGTACTTC
>NA|TRBV5-1|TRBJ2-1|TRBD1
CASSLAGQAYNEQFF
TGCGCCAGCAGCTTGGCCGGACAGGCGTACAATGAGCAGTTCTTC
>NA|TRBV11-1|TRBJ2-1|NA
CASSPWGGASPYNEQFF
TGTGCCAGCAGCCCATGGGGGGGGGCCTCCCCCTACAATGAGCAGTTCTTC
>NA|TRBV4-3|TRBJ2-3|NA
CASSQDRDSQYF
TGCGCCAGCAGCCAAGACAGGGACTCCCAGTATTTT
>once|TRBV6-6|TRBJ1-2|NA
CASSPTGDYGYTF
TGTGCCAGCAGTCCGACAGGCGACTATGGCTACACCTTC
>NA|TRBV7-3|TRBJ2-1|TRBD2
CASSLTSIRLAGGWSSYNEQFF
TGTGCCAGCAGCTTAACGAGTATAAGACTAGCGGGGGGTTGGAGCTCCTACAATGAGCAGTTCTTC
>NA|TRBV6-1|TRBJ1-2|NA
CASSEASGGGYGYTF
TGTGCCAGCAGTGAAGCTTCGGGTGGCGGCTATGGCTACACCTTC
>NA|TRBV10-1|TRBJ1-1|NA
CASSEQQGGEAFF
TGCGCCAGCAGTGAGCAGCAGGGCGGTGAAGCTTTCTTT
>NA|TRBV5-1|TRBJ2-1|NA
CASSLGEKIDEQFF
TGCGCCAGCAGCTTGGGGGAGAAAATCGATGAGCAGTTCTTC
>NA|TRBV7-9|TRBJ1-1|NA
CASRGIMNTEAFF
TGTGCCAGCAGAGGAATAATGAACACTGAAGCTTTCTTT
>NA|TRBV11-2|TRBJ1-5|NA
CASGSHNQPQHF
TGTGCCAGCGGGTCCCACAATCAGCCCCAGCATTTT
>NA|TRBV5-5|TRBJ1-4|NA
CASSLVGSNEKLFF
TGTGCCAGCAGCTTGGTGGGATCTAATGAAAAACTGTTTTTT
>NA|TRBV19|TRBJ1-2|NA
CASTTGVLGYGYTF
TGTGCCAGTACTACGGGAGTACTAGGCTATGGCTACACCTTC
>once|TRBV28|TRBJ2-7|NA
CASRFKGLGYEQYF
TGTGCCAGCAGGTTCAAGGGGCTGGGCTACGAGCAGTACTTC
>NA|TRBV29-1|TRBJ2-1|NA
CSVEGLYEQFF
TGCAGCGTTGAGGGGCTTTATGAGCAGTTCTTC
>once|TRBV9|TRBJ1-2|NA
CASSVASDPRTNYGYTF
TGTGCCAGCAGCGTAGCTAGCGACCCGCGGACTAACTATGGCTACACCTTC
>NA|TRBV28|TRBJ2-1|NA
CASSFILDLNDNEQFF
TGTGCCAGCAGTTTCATTTTGGACCTGAACGACAATGAGCAGTTCTTC
>NA|TRBV19|TRBJ2-2|NA
CASRRGDKDLTGELFF
TGTGCCAGTAGAAGGGGGGACAAAGACCTCACCGGGGAGCTGTTTTTT
>NA|TRBV7-2|TRBJ1-1|NA
CASSLGGFNTEAFF
TGTGCCAGCAGCTTGGGGGGATTTAACACTGAAGCTTTCTTT
>NA|TRBV9|TRBJ1-3|TRBD1
CASSVSQGAGNTIYF
TGTGCCAGCAGCGTATCTCAGGGGGCTGGAAACACCATATATTTT
>NA|TRBV28|TRBJ1-1|NA
CASSLWGPEAFF
TGTGCCAGCAGTTTATGGGGACCTGAAGCTTTCTTT
>NA|TRBV30|TRBJ2-7|TRBD1
CAWSRDRGWGGSRF
TGTGCCTGGAGCCGCGACAGGGGGTGGGGTGGGAGTAGGTTC
>NA|TRBV6-5|TRBJ1-5|NA
CASSYYDGGQPQHF
TGTGCCAGCAGTTACTATGACGGGGGACAGCCCCAGCATTTT
>NA|TRBV10-3|TRBJ2-5|NA
CAISEPEGSGQETQYF
TGTGCCATCAGTGAGCCCGAAGGTAGCGGCCAAGAGACCCAGTACTTC
>NA|TRBV6-4|TRBJ1-6|TRBD1
CASSSFGTGEGSPLHF
TGTGCCAGCAGCTCTTTCGGGACAGGGGAAGGGTCACCCCTCCACTTT
>NA|TRBV5-4|TRBJ2-2|TRBD1
CASSFPPGGTDGELFF
TGTGCCAGCAGCTTCCCGCCAGGGGGTACGGACGGGGAGCTGTTTTTT
>few|TRBV2|TRBJ1-2|TRBD1
CASSPRTGDYGYTF
TGTGCCAGCAGTCCCAGGACAGGGGATTATGGCTACACCTTC
>NA|TRBV28|TRBJ1-4|NA
CASSLVRDEKLFF
TGTGCCAGCAGTTTAGTCAGGGATGAAAAACTGTTTTTT
>NA|TRBV9|TRBJ2-3|NA
CASSQDSTDTQYF
TGTGCCAGCAGCCAGGACAGCACAGATACGCAGTATTTT
>NA|TRBV19|TRBJ1-5|NA
CASRNLDSFNQPQHF
TGTGCCAGTAGGAACTTGGACAGCTTCAATCAGCCCCAGCATTTT
>once|TRBV15|TRBJ2-2|NA
CATGPRVPSGELFF
TGTGCCACCGGTCCCAGGGTTCCGTCCGGGGAGCTGTTTTTT
>few|TRBV5-1|TRBJ1-5|TRBD1
CASSWATGDQPQHF
TGCGCCAGCAGCTGGGCGACAGGGGATCAGCCCCAGCATTTT
>few|TRBV27|TRBJ1-6|NA
CASSLVSSYNSPLHF
TGTGCCAGCAGTTTAGTTAGCTCCTATAATTCACCCCTCCACTTT
>NA|TRBV15|TRBJ2-6|NA
CATSRDLQLTGANVLTF
TGTGCCACCAGCAGAGATCTACAGCTGACGGGGGCCAACGTCCTGACTTTC